This record covers a single TCR beta chain. Its matching antigen is unknown. Anyone with autoimmune disease history or systemic immunosuppression was excluded. Blood was sampled at baseline, cycle 4 day 1, and cycle 7 day 1. The data derive from a study of OX40 agonist ivuxolimab in advanced cancers. CDR1 is MDHEN and CDR2 is SYDVKM in the germline V gene. Deletions cut 6 bases from V and 8 bases from J, with 17 bases between. The CDR3 length is 15 residues. Profiling relied on immunoSEQ multiplex PCR, and the TCRdb table lists in-frame clones only, not all of them. Among some 65,000 clones listed, roughly 85% were seen once. Study-wide results and caveats: With doses of 0.1-3.0 mg/kg, partial responders showed among the lowest clonal expansion.

The source is an adult with an advanced solid tumor such as melanoma, head and neck, liver or kidney cancer. This chain connects TRBV28 to TRBJ1-6; the D gene is possibly TRBD1 (6 bases). The material sequenced was CD4+ or CD8+ T cells sorted from blood, taken in a trial of the OX40 agonist ivuxolimab. In DNA form, the CDR3 reads TGTGCCAGCAGCTCACCGACAGGAAGGGATTCACCCCTCCACTTT. Translated, it gives CASSSPTGRDSPLHF.